Listed below are T cell receptor beta chains from one sample, sequenced in a study of T cells in Graves' hyperthyroidism and ophthalmopathy. Using its own MiXCR run on the multiplex PCR reads, TCRdb lists one record per CDR3 protein. The data hold some 490,000 distinct CDR3 sequences, with approximately 23% observed a single time. Sequencing input: blood. These receptors all come from a woman between 70 and 85 years old with Graves' ophthalmopathy. CDR3s include the opening cysteine and the closing phenylalanine or tryptophan. D genes are given only for firm matches. Clone size appears in some rows only: once, few, many, or a class for an expanded clone.

TRBJ2-2 | TRBD2 | . | TRBV10-3 | CAISSAGVMTGELFF | TGTGCCATCAGTTCAGCGGGAGTTATGACCGGGGAGCTGTTTTTT
TRBJ1-1 | . | . | TRBV30 | CAWSLGRPTEAFF | TGTGCCTGGAGTCTCGGACGACCAACTGAAGCTTTCTTT
TRBJ2-7 | TRBD2 | . | TRBV30 | CAWRPPGLAGGYEQYF | TGTGCCTGGAGGCCCCCGGGACTAGCGGGAGGATACGAGCAGTACTTC
TRBJ1-4 | TRBD1 | . | TRBV10-3 | CAISQGAGKEKLFF | TGTGCCATCAGCCAGGGGGCGGGAAAGGAAAAACTGTTTTTT
TRBJ2-5 | TRBD2 | . | TRBV7-2 | CASSPSGLAGVETQYF | TGTGCCAGCAGCCCCTCGGGACTAGCGGGAGTAGAGACCCAGTACTTC
TRBJ2-7 | TRBD1 | many | TRBV6-2/TRBV6-3 | CASRQGPYEQYF | TGTGCCAGCAGACAGGGGCCCTACGAGCAGTACTTC
TRBJ2-2 | . | . | TRBV7-3 | CASSLSITGELFF | TGTGCCAGCAGCTTAAGCATCACCGGGGAGCTGTTTTTT
TRBJ2-1 | . | . | TRBV2 | CASRDTARYKQFF | TGTGCCAGCAGGGATACCGCACGCTATAAGCAGTTCTTC
TRBJ2-2 | TRBD2 | . | TRBV5-6 | CASSLGLASYTGELFF | TGTGCCAGCAGCTTAGGACTAGCGAGTTACACCGGGGAGCTGTTTTTT
TRBJ2-3 | . | few | TRBV19 | CASSGRLDRTDTQYF | TGTGCCAGTAGTGGGAGACTTGACCGCACAGATACGCAGTATTTT
TRBJ1-5 | . | few | TRBV11-2 | CASSLDPPQPQHF | TGTGCCAGCAGCTTAGATCCCCCTCAGCCCCAGCATTTT
TRBJ2-2 | . | . | TRBV11-2 | CASSLDHRNTGELFF | TGTGCCAGCAGCTTAGATCACAGGAACACCGGGGAGCTGTTTTTT
TRBJ1-1 | TRBD1 | . | TRBV9 | CASSVTGVNAAFF | TGTGCCAGCAGCGTGACAGGGGTGAACGCGGCTTTCTTT
TRBJ2-2 | TRBD2 | . | TRBV7-2 | CASRAGGNTGELFF | TGTGCCAGCCGAGCGGGAGGGAACACCGGGGAGCTGTTTTTT
TRBJ2-7 | TRBD2 | few | TRBV7-9 | CASSLHGLAGASSYEQYF | TGTGCCAGCAGCTTACACGGACTAGCGGGGGCATCCTCCTACGAGCAGTACTTC
TRBJ2-3 | . | . | TRBV20-1 | CSASKRATDTQYF | TGCAGTGCTAGTAAGCGTGCGACAGATACGCAGTATTTT
TRBJ1-5 | . | . | TRBV20-1 | CSARDETRLPSGNQPQHF | TGCAGTGCTAGAGATGAAACAAGGCTCCCTAGCGGCAATCAGCCCCAGCATTTT
TRBJ2-1 | TRBD2 | . | TRBV3-1 | CASSQSLAGGDEQFF | TGTGCCAGCAGCCAAAGTCTAGCGGGAGGAGATGAGCAGTTCTTC
TRBJ2-7 | . | . | TRBV12-5 | CASGKDSYEQYF | TGTGCTAGTGGAAAGGACAGCTACGAGCAGTACTTC
TRBJ2-5 | . | many | TRBV7-2 | CASSLFRDTTQETQYF | TGTGCCAGCAGCTTATTTAGGGACACCACCCAAGAGACCCAGTACTTC